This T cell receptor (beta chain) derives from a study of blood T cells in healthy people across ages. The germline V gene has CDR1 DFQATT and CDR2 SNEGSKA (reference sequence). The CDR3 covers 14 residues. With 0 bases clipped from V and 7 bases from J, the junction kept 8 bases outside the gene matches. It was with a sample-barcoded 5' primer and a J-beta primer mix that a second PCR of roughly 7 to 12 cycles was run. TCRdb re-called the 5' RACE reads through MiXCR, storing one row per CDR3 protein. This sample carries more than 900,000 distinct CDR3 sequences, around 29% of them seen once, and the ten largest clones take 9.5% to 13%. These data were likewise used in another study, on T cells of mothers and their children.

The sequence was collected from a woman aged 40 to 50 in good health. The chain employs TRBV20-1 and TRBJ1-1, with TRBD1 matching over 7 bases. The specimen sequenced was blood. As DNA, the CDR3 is TGCAGTGCTAGAGAAAGACAGGGAGGTGGTGAAGCTTTCTTT. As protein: CSARERQGGGEAFF.